The clone carrying this TCR beta chain was counted only a few times. Its antigen remains unidentified. UMIs and sample barcodes were carried by the TCR alpha and TCR beta cDNA libraries that 5'RACE produced using constant-segment primers. Each CDR3 protein is one row after TCRdb ran MiXCR on the 5' RACE reads. Of 200,000 to 300,000 distinct CDR3 sequences in the sample, over 15% are singletons; the top ten hold 22%. The entry originates in a study of T-cell memory formation after mild COVID-19. Study-wide results and caveats: Contracting CD4+ clones were located mainly in CM and EM, and CD8+ clones in EMRA.

This CDR3 is built from 12 residues. Deletions cut 5 bases from V and 7 bases from J, with 9 bases between. The germline gives CDR1 LNHNV, CDR2 YYDKDF (reference sequence). The rearrangement links TRBV15 to TRBJ1-5; D gene unclear. The sequenced sample consisted of PBMCs or a T cell subset sorted from them (not recorded which). The TCR sequence derives from a young man who had mild COVID-19 (a few samples of this study predate the infection). Cell type and time point are not known. The CDR3 here is CATSPEDQPQHF. The CDR3 bases are TGTGCCACCAGCCCAGAGGACCAGCCCCAGCATTTT.